A single sample gave rise to the 30 T cell receptor beta chains below, sequenced in a study of shared clonotypes between healthy human individuals. Only in-frame clones appear in the TCRdb table, and some are missing; sequencing was by immunoSEQ multiplex PCR. Among a few million clones, 80% to 95% were seen once, and the ten largest hold about 0.41%. Sequenced sample: naive CD4+ T cells from PBMCs. This sample's subset: CD45RA+ positively selected. The receptors shown here come from a young man in good health. Some clones in this sample may be carry-over from other donors' samples.

The chain is built from TRBV7-9 and TRBJ1-3; D might be TRBD1 (6 bases). V lost 0 bases, J lost 4 bases, and 10 bases lay in between. The CDR3 has 15 amino acids. Per the germline V gene, CDR1 is SEHNR and CDR2 is FQNEAQ (reference sequence). The CDR3 DNA reads TGTGCCAGCAGCTTAGCGATTGGGGGCGGAAACACCATATATTTT. This translates into CASSLAIGGGNTIYF. Full variable domain (remainder filled in from reference TRBV7-9 and TRBJ1-3): DTGVSQNPRHKITKRGQNVTFRCDPISEHNRLYWYRQTLGQGPEFLTYFQNEAQLEKSRLLSDRFSAERPKGSFSTLEIQRTEQGDSAMYLCASSLAIGGGNTIYFGEGSWLTVV.

The chain joins TRBV28 to TRBJ1-1; a possible D gene is TRBD1 (6 bases). The V end was cut by 6 bases, the J end by 4 bases, with 12 bases between. This CDR3 has 13 residues. Germline V gene data show CDR1 as MDHEN and CDR2 as SYDVKM. The CDR3 bases are TGTGCCAGCAGCAAAGGGGGTTTCACTGAAGCTTTCTTT. This encodes CASSKGGFTEAFF.

The chain recombines TRBV11-2 with TRBJ2-3, with D uncertain. The V end was cut by 0 bases, the J end by 7 bases, with 5 bases between. Germline CDR1 and CDR2: SGHAT and FQNNGV. The length of the CDR3 is 12 residues. The CDR3 loop reads CASSLDANTQYF. In nucleotides, the CDR3 is TGTGCCAGCAGCTTAGACGCTAATACGCAGTATTTT.

As for this clone: This specimen includes other DNA sequences encoding the same CDR3. The rearrangement links TRBV29-1 to TRBJ2-5; D is possibly TRBD1 or TRBD2 (5 bases each). Trimming left V 7 bases short and J 2 bases short, with 11 bases between. Germline CDR1 reads SQVTM; CDR2 reads ANQGSEA. The CDR3 runs to 12 residues. The CDR3 loop is CSGGRQQETQYF. The CDR3 DNA reads as TGCAGCGGGGGACGACAACAAGAGACCCAGTACTTC.

V usage is TRBV28 and J usage is TRBJ1-2; D is perhaps TRBD1 (6 bases). Trimming took off 6 bases at V and 6 bases at J, with 17 bases between the two ends. In germline, CDR1 is MDHEN, CDR2 SYDVKM. CDR3 length: 14 residues. Here the CDR3 DNA reads TGTGCCAGCAGCCTCACCACAGGGAGCGATGGCTACACCTTC. Protein: CASSLTTGSDGYTF.

This clone was picked up one time. Other DNA sequences in this sample translate to the same CDR3. The V and J genes are TRBV5-1 and TRBJ2-7; no firm D call. This CDR3 contains 13 residues. The germline CDR1 and CDR2 sequences are SGHRS and YFSETQ. V lost 0 bases to trimming and J lost 4 bases, with 8 bases between them. CDR3: CASSLGRDYEQYF. The DNA of the CDR3 is TGCGCCAGCAGCTTGGGAAGGGATTACGAGCAGTACTTC.

The rearrangement joins TRBV2 to TRBJ1-2; 9 nucleotides agree with TRBD1. V shed 6 bases, J shed 6 bases, and the junction held 14 bases outside the gene matches. CDR1 is SNHLY, CDR2 FYNNEI, per germline. The CDR3 extends over 16 amino acids. CDR3 sequence: CASSDRDREGRNGYTF. In DNA form, the CDR3 reads TGTGCCAGCAGCGACCGGGACAGGGAGGGGCGAAATGGCTACACCTTC.

This chain joins TRBV7-2 and TRBJ1-2; TRBD1 agrees at 7 bases. Germline V gene sequence: CDR1 SGHTA, CDR2 FQGNSA. There are 15 residues in the CDR3. With 1 base clipped from V and 4 bases from J, the junction kept 6 bases outside the gene matches. CDR3 DNA: TGTGCCAGCAGCTTAGGGCAGGGGGTAACCTATGGCTACACCTTC. Translation: CASSLGQGVTYGYTF.

The chain uses TRBV5-1 and TRBJ2-1; 7 bases match TRBD2. The V gene end was trimmed by 0 bases and the J gene end by 4 bases; junction bases not matched to a gene: 10. The germline V gene encodes CDR1 SGHRS and CDR2 YFSETQ. The CDR3 sequence is 17 residues long. The CDR3 coding sequence is TGCGCCAGCAGCTTGGAATTCGGCGGGAGTAATTACAATGAGCAGTTCTTC. Encoded protein: CASSLEFGGSNYNEQFF.

The chain links TRBV5-1 to TRBJ2-7; a weak D match, TRBD1 (6 bases). Germline lookup yields CDR1 SGHRS and CDR2 YFSETQ. V lost 4 bases and J lost 6, with 20 bases in between. The CDR3 runs to 15 residues. The DNA of the CDR3 is TGCGCCAGCAGCATGGTCCGGTCACAGGGAAGCGAGCAGTACTTC. It encodes CASSMVRSQGSEQYF.

The genes are TRBV2 and TRBJ1-5; 7 nucleotides line up with TRBD1. The CDR3 totals 14 residues. Germline CDR1 is SNHLY and CDR2 is FYNNEI. The V segment lost 7 bases and the J segment 5 bases; nucleotides outside the gene matches: 8. This chain's CDR3 is CASTIGGWDQPQHF. DNA for the CDR3: TGTGCCAGCACGATAGGGGGCTGGGATCAGCCCCAGCATTTT.

The rearrangement joins TRBV7-2 to TRBJ2-3, with 10 bases that match TRBD2. Trimming removed 5 bases from V and 4 bases from J; junction bases left unmatched: 12. The V gene's germline CDR1 is SGHTA and CDR2 FQGNSA. CDR3 size: 17 residues. Here the CDR3 DNA reads TGTGCCAGCAGCAAACCGATAGCGGGGGGTTTGGCAGATACGCAGTATTTT. Protein: CASSKPIAGGLADTQYF.

The chain is built from TRBV30 and TRBJ2-5; the D is unclear. This CDR3 contains 13 residues. The ends were cut back, 2 bases at V and 0 bases at J, with 7 bases in the middle. Per the germline V gene, CDR1 is GTSNPN and CDR2 is SVGIG (reference sequence). Written as DNA, the CDR3 is TGTGCCTGGAGTCGTGGGCACCAAGAGACCCAGTACTTC. It is translated as CAWSRGHQETQYF.

V and J are TRBV6-1 and TRBJ1-4; a weak D match, TRBD1 (5 bases). This CDR3 contains 13 residues. Trimming removed 4 bases from V and 8 bases from J, with 11 bases in between. Germline V gene data show CDR1 as MNHNS and CDR2 as SASEGT. The CDR3 sequence is CASSVAGKEKLFF. Here the CDR3 DNA reads TGTGCCAGCAGTGTGGCAGGGAAGGAAAAACTGTTTTTT.

The chain links TRBV6-5 to TRBJ1-6; 7 nucleotides match TRBD1. Germline assignment: CDR1 MNHEY and CDR2 SVGAGI. V dropped 6 bases and J dropped 8; count of bases not matched to a gene: 7. There are 14 residues in the CDR3. This CDR3 is CASSRTTGDSPLHF. For the CDR3, the DNA is TGTGCCAGCAGCCGCACCACAGGGGATTCACCCCTCCACTTT.

V gene TRBV28 combines with J gene TRBJ2-1, with a possible D match to TRBD1 (6 bases). The length of the CDR3 is 13 residues. The V end lost 10 bases, the J end lost 0 bases, and 10 bases lay between the germline ends. Germline CDR1 MDHEN, CDR2 SYDVKM. CDR3 loop: CAITGSSYNEQFF. DNA for the CDR3: TGTGCCATCACAGGGAGCTCCTACAATGAGCAGTTCTTC.

This chain uses TRBV28 with TRBJ1-2, with 9 bases fitting TRBD1. V shed 2 bases and J 4 bases; nucleotides not matched to a gene: 5. Germline-derived CDR1 and CDR2 are MDHEN and SYDVKM. The CDR3 spans 15 residues. DNA for the CDR3: TGTGCCAGCAGTTTAAACAGGGGGCGTGTCTATGGCTACACCTTC. It codes for CASSLNRGRVYGYTF.

Regarding this clone: This sample also contains other DNA sequences that code for the same CDR3. The gene calls are TRBV28 and TRBJ2-7; 10 nucleotides match TRBD2. The germline V gene has CDR1 MDHEN and CDR2 SYDVKM. This CDR3 region has 15 residues. V gave up 4 bases and J gave up 1 base; unmatched junction bases: 4. The CDR3 DNA reads as TGTGCCAGCAGTTCCTGGACTAGCGGATCCTACGAGCAGTACTTC. Translation: CASSSWTSGSYEQYF.

As DNA, the CDR3 is TGTGCCAGCAGCCCGACTAGCGGGAGATACAATGAGCAGTTCTTC. As protein: CASSPTSGRYNEQFF. The chain recombines TRBV14 with TRBJ2-1, with TRBD2 matching over 12 bases. The CDR3 sequence is 15 residues long. Germline CDR1 reads SGHDN; CDR2 reads FVKESK. The junction had 2 bases not matched to a gene; V was cut back by 4 bases and J by 4 bases.

The table lists this clone with a count of one. The CDR3 DNA is TGTGCCAGCAGCTTACTAGCGGGTCACTACAATGAGCAGTTCTTC. The encoded protein is CASSLLAGHYNEQFF. The V call is TRBV6-6, the J call TRBJ2-1; 9 nucleotides line up with TRBD2. The CDR3 loop spans 15 amino acids. After removal of 6 bases from V and 3 bases from J, the junction contained 6 bases not matched to a gene. Germline V lookup: CDR1 MNHNY, CDR2 SVGAGI (reference sequence).

Turning to this clone: Other nucleotide sequences in the sample specify the same CDR3. This rearrangement joins TRBV9 to TRBJ1-1, with D possibly matching TRBD1 (5 bases). Germline CDR1 is SGDLS and CDR2 is YYNGEE. Trimming removed 1 base from V and 3 bases from J, with 7 bases in between. This CDR3 has 13 residues. The CDR3 DNA sequence: TGTGCCAGCAGCGTATTGGGGGACACTGAAGCTTTCTTT. It yields the protein CASSVLGDTEAFF.

The chain employs TRBV19 and TRBJ1-5; tentative D call: TRBD1 (5 bases). Trimming removed 6 bases from V and 11 bases from J, with 23 bases in between. The CDR3 length is 15 residues. The germline CDR1 and CDR2 sequences are LNHDA and SQIVND (reference sequence). Written as DNA, the CDR3 is TGTGCCAGTAGGGATCCGGGCCAGATGCGGGGGGCCCAGCATTTT. Translating gives CASRDPGQMRGAQHF.

This clone was picked up one time. This chain connects TRBV7-2 to TRBJ1-3; no definite D call. The V end was cut by 3 bases, the J end by 7 bases, with 10 bases between. Germline V gene lookup returns CDR1 SGHTA and CDR2 FQGNSA. The CDR3 extends over 13 amino acids. The CDR3 DNA reads as TGTGCCAGCAGCTTTGGGGTGAGCAACACCATATATTTT. It codes for CASSFGVSNTIYF.

Regarding this clone: Other DNA variants within this sample encode the same CDR3. The rearrangement joins TRBV7-3 to TRBJ1-1; no clear D gene. Trimming removed 5 bases from V and 0 bases from J, with 7 bases in between. This CDR3 comprises 13 residues. CDR1 and CDR2 (germline): SGHTA, FQGTGA. The CDR3 DNA is TGTGCCAGCAGCCTGCGGATGAACACTGAAGCTTTCTTT. Amino acids: CASSLRMNTEAFF. Full variable domain (remainder filled in from reference TRBV7-3 and TRBJ1-1): GAGVSQTPSNKVTEKGKYVELRCDPISGHTALYWYRQSLGQGPEFLIYFQGTGAADDSGLPNDRFFAVRPEGSVSTLKIQRTERGDSAVYLCASSLRMNTEAFFGQGTRLTVV.

This clone was seen once. The V gene is TRBV4-3, the J gene TRBJ2-2, with TRBD1 matching 11 bases. Germline trimming cut 3 bases from V and 7 bases from J; bases unmatched to any gene: 7. The CDR3 extends over 16 amino acids. Germline V gene lookup returns CDR1 LGHNA and CDR2 YSLEER. The chain's CDR3 is CASSHLPGQGVGELFF. For the CDR3, the DNA is TGCGCCAGCAGCCACCTTCCGGGACAGGGGGTCGGGGAGCTGTTTTTT.

This clone was recorded once. The chain is built from TRBV28 and TRBJ1-2; D is unclear. CDR3 length equals 14 residues. Germline CDR1 is MDHEN and CDR2 is SYDVKM. Trimming cost V 3 bases and J 8 bases, with 16 bases left between them. CDR3 in DNA: TGTGCCAGCAGTTTCCCCACCAAGTTCGGAGGCTACACCTTC. Residues: CASSFPTKFGGYTF.

V is TRBV4-2 and J is TRBJ2-5; no firm D call. Deletions cut 0 bases from V and 4 bases from J, with 6 bases between. The CDR3 extends over 13 amino acids. CDR1 LGHNA and CDR2 YNFKEQ come from the germline V gene. The CDR3 nucleotides are TGTGCCAGCAGCCAAGATTCAGGAGAGACCCAGTACTTC. This translates into CASSQDSGETQYF.

The rearrangement joins TRBV27 to TRBJ2-1; D is perhaps TRBD2 (5 bases). This CDR3 is built from 12 residues. V was shortened by 10 bases and J by 4 bases, with 11 bases between the two germline ends. Germline CDR1 and CDR2: MNHEY and SMNVEV (reference sequence). The DNA for the CDR3 is TGTGCCACCCGGACTGGTTACAATGAGCAGTTCTTC. Translating it yields CATRTGYNEQFF.

This rearrangement joins TRBV7-2 to TRBJ2-1, with D possibly being TRBD2 (5 bases). CDR1 is SGHTA, CDR2 FQGNSA, per germline. V lost 7 bases and J lost 7, with 17 bases in between. This CDR3 has 14 residues. CDR3 DNA: TGTGCCAGCACCTCTACGCCGGGGTTAAATGAGCAGTTCTTC. The encoded protein is CASTSTPGLNEQFF.

This clone was observed once. The V gene is TRBV15, the J gene TRBJ1-5, with a possible D match to TRBD1 (6 bases). Germline CDR1 and CDR2: LNHNV and YYDKDF (reference sequence). V dropped 1 base and J dropped 0 bases, with 13 bases sitting between them. There are 17 residues in the CDR3. CDR3 sequence reads: CATSRGGTPSSNQPQHF. CDR3 coding DNA: TGTGCCACCAGCAGAGGTGGGACACCGTCTAGCAATCAGCCCCAGCATTTT. The full variable domain, completed using reference TRBV15 and TRBJ1-5, is DAMVIQNPRYQVTQFGKPVTLSCSQTLNHNVMYWYQQKSSQAPKLLFHYYDKDFNNEADTPDNFQSRRPNTSFCFLDIRSPGLGDTAMYLCATSRGGTPSSNQPQHFGDGTRLSIL.